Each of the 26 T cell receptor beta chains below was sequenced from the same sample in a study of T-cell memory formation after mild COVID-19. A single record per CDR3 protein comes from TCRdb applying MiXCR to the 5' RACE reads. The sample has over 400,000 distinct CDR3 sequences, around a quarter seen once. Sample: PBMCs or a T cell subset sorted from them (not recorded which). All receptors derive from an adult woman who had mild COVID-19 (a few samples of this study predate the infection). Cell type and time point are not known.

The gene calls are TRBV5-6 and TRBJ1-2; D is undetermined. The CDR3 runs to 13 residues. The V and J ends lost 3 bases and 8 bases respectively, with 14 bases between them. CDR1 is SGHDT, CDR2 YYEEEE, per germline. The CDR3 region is CASSSGSARGYTF. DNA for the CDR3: TGTGCCAGCAGCTCCGGGTCCGCTAGGGGCTACACCTTC.

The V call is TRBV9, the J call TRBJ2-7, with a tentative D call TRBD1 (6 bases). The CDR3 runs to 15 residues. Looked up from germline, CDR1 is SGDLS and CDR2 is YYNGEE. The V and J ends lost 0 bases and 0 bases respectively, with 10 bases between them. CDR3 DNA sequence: TGTGCCAGCAGCGTAGGAACAGGGACCTCCTACGAGCAGTACTTC. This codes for CASSVGTGTSYEQYF.

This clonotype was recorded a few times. The CDR3 DNA sequence: TGTGCCAGCAGCTCTATCGGACTAGCACCAGAGACCCAGTACTTC. Translated: CASSSIGLAPETQYF. J is TRBJ2-5 and V is TRBV7-6; 8 bases match TRBD2. Germline-derived CDR1 and CDR2 are SGHVS and FNYEAQ. There are 15 residues in the CDR3. With V trimmed by 4 bases and J by 4 bases, 8 bases remained unmatched. Full variable domain (rest looked up from reference TRBV7-6 and TRBJ2-5): GAGVSQSPRYKVTKRGQDVALRCDPISGHVSLYWYRQALGQGPEFLTYFNYEAQQDKSGLPNDRFSAERPEGSISTLTIQRTEQRDSAMYRCASSSIGLAPETQYFGPGTRLLVL.

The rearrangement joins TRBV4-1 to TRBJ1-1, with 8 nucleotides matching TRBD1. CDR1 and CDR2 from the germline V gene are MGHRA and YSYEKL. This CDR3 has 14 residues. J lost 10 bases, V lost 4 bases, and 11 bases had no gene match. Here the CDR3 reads CASSPQGQEYLAFF. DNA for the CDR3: TGCGCCAGCAGCCCCCAGGGACAGGAGTACTTAGCTTTCTTT.

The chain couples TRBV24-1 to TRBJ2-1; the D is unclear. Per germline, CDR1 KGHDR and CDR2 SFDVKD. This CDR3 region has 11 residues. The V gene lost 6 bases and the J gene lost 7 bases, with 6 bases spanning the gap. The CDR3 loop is CATSKGNEQFF. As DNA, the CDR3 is TGTGCCACCAGTAAGGGTAATGAGCAGTTCTTC.

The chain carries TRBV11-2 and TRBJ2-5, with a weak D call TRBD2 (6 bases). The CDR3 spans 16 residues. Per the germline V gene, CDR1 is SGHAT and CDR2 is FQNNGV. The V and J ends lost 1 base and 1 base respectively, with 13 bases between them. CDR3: CASSLGGRRVQETQYF. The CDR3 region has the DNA TGTGCCAGCAGCTTAGGAGGGAGGCGGGTCCAAGAGACCCAGTACTTC.

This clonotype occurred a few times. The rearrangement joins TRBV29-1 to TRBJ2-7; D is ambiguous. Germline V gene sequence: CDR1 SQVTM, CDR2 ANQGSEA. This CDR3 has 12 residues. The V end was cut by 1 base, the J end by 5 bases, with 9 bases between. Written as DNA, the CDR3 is TGCAGCGTTGAAGTTAGAGTACACGAGCAGTACTTC. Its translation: CSVEVRVHEQYF.

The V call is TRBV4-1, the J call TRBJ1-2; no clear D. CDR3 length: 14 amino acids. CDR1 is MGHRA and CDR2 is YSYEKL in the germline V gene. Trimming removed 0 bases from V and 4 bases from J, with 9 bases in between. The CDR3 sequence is CASSQEISIYGYTF. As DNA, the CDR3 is TGCGCCAGCAGCCAAGAAATTTCCATCTATGGCTACACCTTC.

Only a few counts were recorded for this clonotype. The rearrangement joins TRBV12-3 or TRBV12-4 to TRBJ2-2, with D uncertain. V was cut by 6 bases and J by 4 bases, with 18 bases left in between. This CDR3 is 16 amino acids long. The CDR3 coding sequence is TGTGCCAGCAGCCCAGCCTACACCCGAGGCACCGGGGAGCTGTTTTTT. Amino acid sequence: CASSPAYTRGTGELFF.

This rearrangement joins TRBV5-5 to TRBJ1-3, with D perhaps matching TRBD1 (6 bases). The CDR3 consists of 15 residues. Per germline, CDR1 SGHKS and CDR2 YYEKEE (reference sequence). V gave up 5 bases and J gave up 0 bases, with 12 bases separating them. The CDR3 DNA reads TGTGCCAGCAGAATGACAGGAGCCTCTGGAAACACCATATATTTT. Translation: CASRMTGASGNTIYF.

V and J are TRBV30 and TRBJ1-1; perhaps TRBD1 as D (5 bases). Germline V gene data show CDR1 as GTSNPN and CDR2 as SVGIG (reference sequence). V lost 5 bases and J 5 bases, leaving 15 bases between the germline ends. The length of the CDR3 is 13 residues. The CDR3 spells CAWHPGYRTEAFF. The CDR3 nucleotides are TGTGCCTGGCACCCAGGGTACAGAACTGAAGCTTTCTTT.

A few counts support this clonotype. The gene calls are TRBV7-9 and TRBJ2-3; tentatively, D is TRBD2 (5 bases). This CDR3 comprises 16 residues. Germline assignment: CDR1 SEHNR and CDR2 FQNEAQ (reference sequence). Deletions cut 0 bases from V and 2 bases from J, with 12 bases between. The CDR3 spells CASSLARDFSTDTQYF. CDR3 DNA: TGTGCCAGCAGCTTAGCCCGGGATTTTTCCACAGATACGCAGTATTTT. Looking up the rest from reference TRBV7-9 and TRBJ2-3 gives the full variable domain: DTGVSQNPRHKITKRGQNVTFRCDPISEHNRLYWYRQTLGQGPEFLTYFQNEAQLEKSRLLSDRFSAERPKGSFSTLEIQRTEQGDSAMYLCASSLARDFSTDTQYFGPGTRLTVL.

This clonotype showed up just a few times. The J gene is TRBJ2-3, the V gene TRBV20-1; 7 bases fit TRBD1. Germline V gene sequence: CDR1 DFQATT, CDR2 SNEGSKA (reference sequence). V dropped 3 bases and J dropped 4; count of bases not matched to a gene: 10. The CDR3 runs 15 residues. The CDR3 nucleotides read TGCAGTGCTAGCCGGGGACAGATTGGGTCAGATACGCAGTATTTT. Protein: CSASRGQIGSDTQYF.

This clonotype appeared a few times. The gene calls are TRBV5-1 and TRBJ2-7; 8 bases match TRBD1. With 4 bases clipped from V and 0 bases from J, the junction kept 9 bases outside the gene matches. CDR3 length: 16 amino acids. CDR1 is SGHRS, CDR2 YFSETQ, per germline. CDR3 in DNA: TGCGCCAGCAGCGTGGGACAGGCTGGTCCCTCCTACGAGCAGTACTTC. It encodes CASSVGQAGPSYEQYF. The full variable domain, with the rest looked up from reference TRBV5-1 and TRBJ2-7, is KAGVTQTPRYLIKTRGQQVTLSCSPISGHRSVSWYQQTPGQGLQFLFEYFSETQRNKGNFPGRFSGRQFSNSRSEMNVSTLELGDSALYLCASSVGQAGPSYEQYFGPGTRLTVT.

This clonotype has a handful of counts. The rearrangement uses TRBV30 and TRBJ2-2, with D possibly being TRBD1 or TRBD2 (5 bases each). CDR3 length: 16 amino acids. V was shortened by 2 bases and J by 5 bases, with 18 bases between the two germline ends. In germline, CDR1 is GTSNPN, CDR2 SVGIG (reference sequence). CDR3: CAWSRSSGPETGELFF. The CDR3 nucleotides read TGTGCCTGGAGTCGGAGCTCGGGGCCGGAGACCGGGGAGCTGTTTTTT.

CDR3 protein: CASSLLGENGYTF. The CDR3 DNA reads as TGTGCCAGCAGTTTATTGGGGGAGAATGGCTACACCTTC. The rearrangement links TRBV27 to TRBJ1-2; weak D call: TRBD1 (5 bases). The CDR3 has 13 amino acids. From germline, CDR1 is MNHEY and CDR2 SMNVEV (reference sequence). V lost 1 base and J 6 bases, leaving 9 bases between the germline ends.

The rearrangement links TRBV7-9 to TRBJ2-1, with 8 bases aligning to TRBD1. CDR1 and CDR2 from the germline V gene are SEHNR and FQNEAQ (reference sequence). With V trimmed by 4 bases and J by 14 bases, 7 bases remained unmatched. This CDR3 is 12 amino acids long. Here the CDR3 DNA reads TGTGCCAGCAGCTCGAACAGGGGGGATAAGTTCTTC. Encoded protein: CASSSNRGDKFF. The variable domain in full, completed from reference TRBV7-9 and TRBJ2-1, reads DTGVSQNPRHKITKRGQNVTFRCDPISEHNRLYWYRQTLGQGPEFLTYFQNEAQLEKSRLLSDRFSAERPKGSFSTLEIQRTEQGDSAMYLCASSSNRGDKFFGPGTRLTVL.

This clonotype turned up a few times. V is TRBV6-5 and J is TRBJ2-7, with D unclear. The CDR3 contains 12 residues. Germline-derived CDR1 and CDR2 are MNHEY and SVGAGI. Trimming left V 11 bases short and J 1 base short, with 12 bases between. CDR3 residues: CACSRSSYEQYF. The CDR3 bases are TGTGCCTGCTCTAGGTCTTCCTACGAGCAGTACTTC.

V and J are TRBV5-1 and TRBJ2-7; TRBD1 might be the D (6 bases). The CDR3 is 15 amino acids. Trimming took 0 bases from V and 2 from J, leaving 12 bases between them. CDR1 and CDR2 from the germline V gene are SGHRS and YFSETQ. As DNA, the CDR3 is TGCGCCAGCAGCTTGGGGGCTACAGGGACCTACGAGCAGTACTTC. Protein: CASSLGATGTYEQYF. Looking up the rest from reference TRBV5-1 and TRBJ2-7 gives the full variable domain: KAGVTQTPRYLIKTRGQQVTLSCSPISGHRSVSWYQQTPGQGLQFLFEYFSETQRNKGNFPGRFSGRQFSNSRSEMNVSTLELGDSALYLCASSLGATGTYEQYFGPGTRLTVT.

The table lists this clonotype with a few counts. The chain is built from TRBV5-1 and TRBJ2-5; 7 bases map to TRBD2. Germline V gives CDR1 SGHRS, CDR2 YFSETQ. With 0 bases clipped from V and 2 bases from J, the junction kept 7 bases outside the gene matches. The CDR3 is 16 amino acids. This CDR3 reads CASSLVVAGGQETQYF. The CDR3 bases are TGCGCCAGCAGCTTGGTTGTAGCCGGGGGGCAAGAGACCCAGTACTTC. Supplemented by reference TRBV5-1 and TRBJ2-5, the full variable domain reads KAGVTQTPRYLIKTRGQQVTLSCSPISGHRSVSWYQQTPGQGLQFLFEYFSETQRNKGNFPGRFSGRQFSNSRSEMNVSTLELGDSALYLCASSLVVAGGQETQYFGPGTRLLVL.

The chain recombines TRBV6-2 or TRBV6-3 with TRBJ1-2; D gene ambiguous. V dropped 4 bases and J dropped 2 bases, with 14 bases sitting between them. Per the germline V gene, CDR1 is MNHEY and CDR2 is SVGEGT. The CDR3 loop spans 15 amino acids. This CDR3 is CASSSAGRKNYGYTF. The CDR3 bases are TGTGCCAGCAGTTCAGCCGGCAGAAAGAACTATGGCTACACCTTC.

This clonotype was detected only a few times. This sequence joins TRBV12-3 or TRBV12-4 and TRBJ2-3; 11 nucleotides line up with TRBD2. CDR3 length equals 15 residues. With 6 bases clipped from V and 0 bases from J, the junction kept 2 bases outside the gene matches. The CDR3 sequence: CASSRLAGSTDTQYF. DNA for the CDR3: TGTGCCAGCAGCCGACTAGCGGGGAGCACAGATACGCAGTATTTT.

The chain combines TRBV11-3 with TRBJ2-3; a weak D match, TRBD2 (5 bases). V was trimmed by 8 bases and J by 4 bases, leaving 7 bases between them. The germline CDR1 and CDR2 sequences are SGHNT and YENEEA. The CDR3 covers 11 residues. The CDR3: CASGESDTQYF. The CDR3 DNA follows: TGTGCCAGCGGGGAGTCAGATACGCAGTATTTT.

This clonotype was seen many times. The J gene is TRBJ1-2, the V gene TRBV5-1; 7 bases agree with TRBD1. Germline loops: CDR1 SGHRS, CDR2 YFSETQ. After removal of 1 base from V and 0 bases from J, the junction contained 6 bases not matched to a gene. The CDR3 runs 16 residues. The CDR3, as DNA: TGCGCCAGCAGCTTGTCGACAGGGAACCCTAACTATGGCTACACCTTC. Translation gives CASSLSTGNPNYGYTF.

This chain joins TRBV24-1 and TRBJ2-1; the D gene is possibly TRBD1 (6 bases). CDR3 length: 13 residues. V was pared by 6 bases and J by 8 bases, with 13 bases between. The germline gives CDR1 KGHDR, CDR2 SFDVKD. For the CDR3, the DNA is TGTGCCACCAGTCAGGGGAAATCGCATGAGCAGTTCTTC. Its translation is CATSQGKSHEQFF.

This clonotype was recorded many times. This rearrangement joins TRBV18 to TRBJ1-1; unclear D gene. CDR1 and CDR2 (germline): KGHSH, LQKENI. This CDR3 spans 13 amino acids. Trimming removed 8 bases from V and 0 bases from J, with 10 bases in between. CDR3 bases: TGTGCCAGCAGCCCCGACCTGAACACTGAAGCTTTCTTT. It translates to CASSPDLNTEAFF.